This record concerns one T cell receptor beta chain sequence. This entry belongs to a study of blood T cell repertoires in COVID-19. Study overall: Acute-phase and convalescent COVID-19 samples originated in the United States, Italy and Spain. The cDNA or gDNA used as material had been derived from T cells, B-cell-depleted T cells, or PBMCs.

CDR3 length equals 16 residues. Germline V gives CDR1 SEHNR, CDR2 FQNEAQ (reference sequence). V shed 5 bases, J shed 6 bases, and the junction held 7 bases outside the gene matches. Per the original methods: Reference gene primers were amplified, and this amplification served to estimate nucleated cell counts. The protocol was immunoSEQ multiplex PCR, while the TCRdb copy is restricted to in-frame clones and leaves out a portion. Clonal size and the V and J genes are those of that table, whereas D and trimming came from the DNA. This sample has over 50,000 clones, with 85% to 90% found just once. The chain recombines TRBV7-9 with TRBJ2-1; 13 nucleotides align to TRBD2. This receptor was taken from a man aged 65 to 79 with active COVID-19. Sequencing was performed on peripheral blood. The CDR3 loop is CASSATSGGAANEQFF. CDR3 DNA: TGTGCCAGCAGCGCCACTAGCGGGGGGGCCGCCAATGAGCAGTTCTTC.